This entry describes one TCR beta chain. Its antigen is not identified. This sample was taken from a study of cytotoxic CD8 clonotypes in ibrutinib-treated CLL. About the research overall: Investigators collected response samples after a median around twelve months of treatment, range 6 to 36.

Regarding the study as a whole: Elevated clonality accompanied ibrutinib response, with a return toward baseline values at progression.

The assay was immunoSEQ multiplex PCR, and TCRdb's table has in-frame clones only and misses some. The sample has about 300,000 clones; around 76% are singletons. CDR1 and CDR2 from the germline V gene are MGHRA and YSYEKL. CDR3 length: 18 amino acids. V lost 0 bases, J lost 8 bases, and 17 bases stayed unmatched. The material was PBMCs, obtained at disease progression, from a patient treated with ibrutinib. The rearrangement links TRBV4-1 to TRBJ1-2; TRBD1 agrees at 8 bases. This TCR came from a human donor with chronic lymphocytic leukemia. Here the CDR3 DNA reads TGCGCCAGCAGCCAAGATCCATTCTTCATGGACAGGGTGAGGGGCTACACCTTC. Protein product: CASSQDPFFMDRVRGYTF.